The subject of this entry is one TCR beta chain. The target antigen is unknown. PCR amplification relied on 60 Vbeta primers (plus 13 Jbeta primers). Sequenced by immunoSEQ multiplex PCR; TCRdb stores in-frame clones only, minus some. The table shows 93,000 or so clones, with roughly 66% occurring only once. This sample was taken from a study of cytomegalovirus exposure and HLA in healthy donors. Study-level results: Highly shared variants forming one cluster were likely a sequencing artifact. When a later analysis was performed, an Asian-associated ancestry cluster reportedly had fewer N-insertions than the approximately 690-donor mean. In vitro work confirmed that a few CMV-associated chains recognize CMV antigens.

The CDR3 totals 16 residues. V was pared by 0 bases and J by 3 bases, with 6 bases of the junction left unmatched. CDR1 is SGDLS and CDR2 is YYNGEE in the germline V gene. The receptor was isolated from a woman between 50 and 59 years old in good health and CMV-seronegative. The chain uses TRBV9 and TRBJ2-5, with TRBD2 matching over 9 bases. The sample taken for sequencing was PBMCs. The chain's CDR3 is CASSVGAGGREETQYF. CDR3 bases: TGTGCCAGCAGCGTAGGGGCGGGAGGGCGGGAAGAGACCCAGTACTTC.